This entry describes one T cell receptor beta chain. Its target is unknown. The donors belonged to the roughly 120-subject validation cohort, separate from the approximately 670-subject first cohort. The record originates from a study of cytomegalovirus exposure and HLA in healthy donors. The protocol was immunoSEQ multiplex PCR, while the TCRdb copy is restricted to in-frame clones and leaves out a portion. The sample shows 90,000 to 150,000 clones, over 75% of them seen only once. Between the trimmed V and J ends, which lost 6 bases and 0 bases, there was a span of 6 bases. The CDR3 loop spans 12 amino acids. The V gene's germline CDR1 is SNHLY and CDR2 FYNNEI. General study results and limits: Rarity marked most TCR sequences, yet some public TCRs occurred in many donors.

The material sequenced was PBMCs. This receptor was taken from a young woman in good health and CMV-seropositive. V usage is TRBV2 and J usage is TRBJ2-7; D gene unclear. Here the CDR3 DNA reads TGTGCCAGCAGGTTGAGCTCCTACGAGCAGTACTTC. This encodes CASRLSSYEQYF. Based on the CDR3 plus reference TRBV2 and TRBJ2-7, the full variable domain is EPEVTQTPSHQVTQMGQEVILRCVPISNHLYFYWYRQILGQKVEFLVSFYNNEISEKSEIFDDQFSVERPDGSNFTLKIRSTKLEDSAMYFCASRLSSYEQYFGPGTRLTVT.